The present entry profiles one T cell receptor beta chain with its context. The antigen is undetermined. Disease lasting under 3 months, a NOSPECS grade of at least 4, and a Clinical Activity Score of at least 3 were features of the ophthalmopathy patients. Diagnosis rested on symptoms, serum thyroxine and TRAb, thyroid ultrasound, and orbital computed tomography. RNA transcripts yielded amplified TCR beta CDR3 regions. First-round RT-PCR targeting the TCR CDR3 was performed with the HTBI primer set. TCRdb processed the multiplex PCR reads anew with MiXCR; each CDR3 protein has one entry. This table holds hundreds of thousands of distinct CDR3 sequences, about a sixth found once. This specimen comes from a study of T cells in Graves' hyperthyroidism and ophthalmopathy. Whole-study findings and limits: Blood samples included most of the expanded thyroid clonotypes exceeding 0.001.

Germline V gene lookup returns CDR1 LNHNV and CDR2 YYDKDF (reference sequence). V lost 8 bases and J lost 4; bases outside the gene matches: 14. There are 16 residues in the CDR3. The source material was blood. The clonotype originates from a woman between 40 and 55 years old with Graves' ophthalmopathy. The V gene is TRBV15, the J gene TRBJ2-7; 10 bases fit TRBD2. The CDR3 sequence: CATAAGWTSGIYEQYF. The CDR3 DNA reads TGTGCCACCGCGGCGGGATGGACTAGCGGAATATACGAGCAGTACTTC.